The rows below give T cell receptor beta chains drawn from one sample of a study of T-cell reconstitution after alpha-beta-depleted transplantation in children. TCRdb reprocessed the PCR reads via MiXCR and lists one record per CDR3 protein. The sample consists of around 270,000 distinct CDR3 sequences, about a tenth of them appearing once. This material consisted of PBMCs, taken before TCRalphabeta/CD19-depleted stem cell transplant. The source is a boy younger than two with acute myeloid leukemia, due to receive a stem cell transplant. CDR3s include the opening cysteine and the closing phenylalanine or tryptophan. The order of the fields is J gene, V gene, clone size, CDR3 protein. Only part of the rows carry a size: once, few, many, or a class if the clone is expanded.

TRBJ2-5 | TRBV28 | many | CASSLPRDRVTETQYF
TRBJ2-1 | TRBV24-1 | many | CATSDFRGQGGYNEQFF
TRBJ2-3 | TRBV13 | many | CASSLRGGAADTQYF
TRBJ2-7 | TRBV7-9 | few | CASSPGQGTAAYEQYF
TRBJ2-5 | TRBV28 | many | CASISQGAGETQYF
TRBJ2-3 | TRBV7-7 | NA | CASSPSHTDTQYF
TRBJ2-7 | TRBV6-1 | many | CASSVGNYEQYF
TRBJ2-7 | TRBV10-2 | NA | CASSVRAAYEQYF
TRBJ1-5 | TRBV19 | few | CVSSGGDGPYSNQPQHF
TRBJ2-3 | TRBV4-2 | many | CASSQELAGAVRPTDTQYF
TRBJ1-2 | TRBV28 | few | CASSFEGTGRYGYTF
TRBJ2-3 | TRBV7-8 | many | CASSSYLTGDGDTQYF
TRBJ1-5 | TRBV10-3 | many | CAISRQGPGNQPQHF
TRBJ2-4 | TRBV15 | few | CATSREPLGTRKNIQYF
TRBJ2-5 | TRBV18 | many | CASSPLARETQYF
TRBJ2-7 | TRBV4-3 | many | CASSQDIHSFPYEQYF
TRBJ2-2 | TRBV20-1 | many | CSARLGTNTGELFF
TRBJ2-2 | TRBV6-1 | many | CASSSDRANTGELFF
TRBJ1-2 | TRBV7-9 | NA | CASRETGPPAGYTF
TRBJ2-3 | TRBV27 | NA | CATQLLGLAGGADTQYF
TRBJ1-4 | TRBV12-3/TRBV12-4 | few | CASSPPGQGGEKLFF
TRBJ2-7 | TRBV28 | few | CASRARGAYEQYF
TRBJ2-4 | TRBV7-2 | many | CASRITSGSIQYF
TRBJ2-2 | TRBV3-1 | few | CASSQAGPLGTGELFF
TRBJ2-1 | TRBV20-1 | many | CSARGYLGEFF
TRBJ1-1 | TRBV5-5 | many | CASVQGANTEAFF
TRBJ2-1 | TRBV7-3 | NA | CASSLRGASEQFF
TRBJ1-5 | TRBV12-3/TRBV12-4 | many | CASSHQGGSNQPQHF
TRBJ2-3 | TRBV20-1 | many | CSPLAGVTDTQYF
TRBJ2-7 | TRBV19 | NA | CASSPTGGKYEQYF
TRBJ1-1 | TRBV21-1 | NA | CASNRGRRGAEAFF
TRBJ2-7 | TRBV3-1 | many | CASSQDRLAGAPSEQYF
TRBJ2-3 | TRBV20-1 | many | CSASGRTDTQYF
TRBJ2-1 | TRBV3-1 | many | CASSPANPGDNEQFF
TRBJ2-5 | TRBV28 | many | CASSPGLETPQETQYF
TRBJ2-7 | TRBV7-9 | few | CASSLRTGHPDATAF
TRBJ2-1 | TRBV20-1 | medium-sized | CSASFTNNEQFF
TRBJ2-3 | TRBV6-1 | NA | CASSPPRLAGEIDTQYF
TRBJ1-5 | TRBV12-3/TRBV12-4 | many | CASSNTGGNQPQHF
TRBJ2-1 | TRBV20-1 | many | CSALPWNTYNEQFF
TRBJ1-1 | TRBV28 | many | CASSHRPGRPMNTEAFF
TRBJ2-3 | TRBV24-1 | many | CATSTGGLDTDTQYF
TRBJ2-1 | TRBV9 | few | CASSAPIGKTSGGRSYNEQFF
TRBJ1-2 | TRBV28 | NA | CASSLPGQIWDYGYTF
TRBJ2-6 | TRBV7-3 | few | CASSLNPAGGATGANVLTF
TRBJ2-4 | TRBV12-3/TRBV12-4 | many | CASRLAGAKNIQYF
TRBJ2-5 | TRBV11-2 | many | CASSSETQYF
TRBJ1-1 | TRBV4-3 | many | CASSQGEGDTEAFF
TRBJ2-5 | TRBV7-7 | many | CASSYSRSETQYF
TRBJ2-7 | TRBV25-1 | NA | CASTKGDNYEQYF
TRBJ1-6 | TRBV14 | few | CASSQVTSPHSPLHF
TRBJ2-3 | TRBV10-3 | many | CAISRGLRTDTQYF
TRBJ1-1 | TRBV5-5 | many | CASSYPGAEVSFF
TRBJ2-7 | TRBV28 | many | CASSLVDSYEQYF
TRBJ2-7 | TRBV4-2 | many | CASSQGTTYEQYF
TRBJ2-1 | TRBV21-1 | NA | CASSKDPVLPYNEQFF
TRBJ1-5 | TRBV6-5 | few | CASSYWDNSGNQPQHF
TRBJ2-7 | TRBV10-1 | NA | CASSETSGSSSPYEQYF
TRBJ2-3 | TRBV5-1 | many | CASSNLQRGSTDTQYF